These T cell receptor beta chains were read from a single sample in a study of identical twins. TCRdb reanalysed the 5' RACE reads using MiXCR and keeps one entry per CDR3 protein. Of about 720,000 distinct CDR3 sequences listed, about 18% are singletons. These data also formed part of another study, on T cells expressing NK-cell markers.

The sequencing sample was made of PBMCs. The receptors were sampled from a woman aged 18 to 35 in good health. Both conserved end residues are part of each CDR3. D genes are given only for firm matches. Clone sizes are given selectively: once, few, many, or a class where the clone is expanded.

D gene	V gene	clone size	J gene	CDR3 protein	CDR3 DNA
NA	TRBV24-1	few	TRBJ1-1	CATSDSVGTEAFF	TGTGCCACCAGTGATTCAGTCGGCACTGAAGCTTTCTTT
NA	TRBV29-1	NA	TRBJ1-4	CSVVDATNEKLFF	TGCAGCGTTGTCGATGCAACTAATGAAAAACTGTTTTTT
NA	TRBV5-6	few	TRBJ2-7	CASSLVDSGRLEQYF	TGTGCCAGCAGCTTGGTGGATAGCGGTAGGCTCGAGCAGTACTTC
TRBD1	TRBV10-3	NA	TRBJ2-7	CAISRDRDSYGQYF	TGTGCCATCAGCCGGGACAGGGACTCCTACGGGCAGTACTTC
NA	TRBV5-4	few	TRBJ1-2	CASSLGVEQGHGYTF	TGTGCCAGCAGCTTGGGAGTTGAGCAGGGCCATGGCTACACCTTC
NA	TRBV21-1	NA	TRBJ2-7	CASSKTGAGVEQYF	TGTGCCAGCAGCAAAACGGGGGCAGGGGTCGAGCAGTACTTC
TRBD2	TRBV5-5	NA	TRBJ2-2	CASSSGAGGDTGELFF	TGTGCCAGCAGCTCCGGAGCGGGAGGAGACACCGGGGAGCTGTTTTTT
NA	TRBV7-3	few	TRBJ2-3	CASSLASGRRADTQYF	TGTGCCAGCAGCTTAGCGTCAGGGAGGAGGGCAGATACGCAGTATTTT
NA	TRBV7-9	NA	TRBJ2-1	CASSLWSGNEQFF	TGTGCCAGCAGCTTATGGTCGGGCAATGAGCAGTTCTTC
NA	TRBV20-1	few	TRBJ2-2	CSARPPGMANTGELFF	TGCAGTGCTAGACCCCCAGGGATGGCGAACACCGGGGAGCTGTTTTTT
TRBD2	TRBV12-3/TRBV12-4	NA	TRBJ2-7	CASSPSGRPSYEQYF	TGTGCCAGCAGCCCCAGCGGGAGACCCTCCTACGAGCAGTACTTC
NA	TRBV20-1	NA	TRBJ1-1	CSASFGKAFF	TGCAGTGCTAGTTTCGGAAAAGCTTTCTTT
NA	TRBV6-1	NA	TRBJ1-5	CASSDSLRQPQHF	TGTGCCAGCAGCGACAGTTTAAGGCAGCCCCAGCATTTT
TRBD2	TRBV20-1	few	TRBJ2-2	CSAGTRGNTGELFF	TGCAGTGCTGGGACTAGGGGGAACACCGGGGAGCTGTTTTTT
NA	TRBV20-1	few	TRBJ2-1	CSAERQRVGWNEQFF	TGCAGTGCCGAACGACAGCGGGTCGGGTGGAATGAGCAGTTCTTC
TRBD2	TRBV7-9	few	TRBJ2-7	CASSPGTSGRDNEQYF	TGTGCCAGCAGCCCAGGGACTAGCGGGAGGGACAACGAGCAGTACTTC
NA	TRBV20-1	NA	TRBJ2-3	CSAKSSLPDTQYF	TGCAGTGCTAAGTCTAGCCTGCCAGATACGCAGTATTTT
TRBD2	TRBV7-6	NA	TRBJ2-3	CASSLAPTSGGLTDTQYF	TGTGCCAGCAGCTTAGCGCCGACTAGCGGGGGACTCACAGATACGCAGTATTTT
TRBD1	TRBV12-3/TRBV12-4	few	TRBJ2-2	CASSGRQGITGELFF	TGTGCCAGCAGTGGGAGACAGGGTATCACCGGGGAGCTGTTTTTT
TRBD1	TRBV3-1	NA	TRBJ2-7	CASGAGQGYEQYF	TGTGCCAGCGGGGCGGGACAGGGCTACGAGCAGTACTTC
NA	TRBV27	NA	TRBJ1-2	CASSLSGSVSGYTF	TGTGCCAGCAGTTTATCGGGCAGTGTGAGCGGCTACACCTTC
NA	TRBV7-6	NA	TRBJ2-1	CASSPELGATEQFF	TGTGCCAGCAGCCCCGAACTGGGGGCCACTGAGCAGTTCTTC
NA	TRBV10-3	NA	TRBJ1-5	CAIGADSNQPQHF	TGTGCCATCGGGGCAGATAGCAATCAGCCCCAGCATTTT
TRBD1	TRBV7-9	few	TRBJ2-1	CASSPAGTGGKNEQFF	TGTGCCAGCAGCCCCGCCGGGACAGGGGGGAAAAATGAGCAGTTCTTC
NA	TRBV7-2	NA	TRBJ1-2	CASSLQGPPVYGYTF	TGTGCCAGCAGCTTACAAGGCCCCCCCGTCTATGGCTACACCTTC
TRBD2	TRBV20-1	few	TRBJ2-7	CSARVGGRGYEQYF	TGCAGTGCTAGAGTCGGGGGGAGAGGGTACGAGCAGTACTTC
NA	TRBV5-6	NA	TRBJ2-6	CASSYILTGRVSGANVLTF	TGTGCCAGCAGCTACATCTTGACAGGACGAGTCTCTGGGGCCAACGTCCTGACTTTC
NA	TRBV6-2/TRBV6-3	few	TRBJ2-1	CASSPPRGIRYNEQFF	TGTGCCAGCAGTCCACCCCGGGGGATAAGGTACAATGAGCAGTTCTTC
NA	TRBV5-1	few	TRBJ2-5	CASSLDPSRETQYF	TGCGCCAGCAGCTTGGATCCATCGAGGGAGACCCAGTACTTC
TRBD2	TRBV20-1	few	TRBJ2-1	CSGAGGPGEQFF	TGCAGTGGAGCGGGAGGGCCGGGCGAGCAGTTCTTC
NA	TRBV10-3	few	TRBJ2-7	CAISVGAGHSSYEQYF	TGTGCCATCAGTGTCGGTGCGGGACACAGTTCCTACGAGCAGTACTTC
NA	TRBV4-3	NA	TRBJ2-3	CASSQVSALPDTQYF	TGCGCCAGCAGCCAAGTATCGGCCCTTCCAGATACGCAGTATTTT
NA	TRBV7-6	few	TRBJ2-2	CASSQAPRELFF	TGTGCCAGCAGCCAAGCGCCCCGGGAGCTGTTTTTT